These 24 T cell receptor beta chains share one sample of origin, sequenced in a study of blood T cell repertoires in COVID-19. Data came from immunoSEQ multiplex PCR; TCRdb stores just in-frame clones and leaves some out. Of about 170,000 clones listed, approximately 84% were seen once; the top ten hold 6% to 9%. The sequenced sample consisted of peripheral blood. Every receptor here comes from a man between 35 and 55 years old who had recovered from COVID-19.

The V call is TRBV10-3, the J call TRBJ1-5; no clear D. CDR3 size: 14 residues. Deletions cut 2 bases from V and 2 bases from J, with 7 bases between. Germline CDR1 reads ENHRY; CDR2 reads SYGVKD. CDR3 nucleotide sequence: TGTGCCATCAGTGAGCTACCTGGCAATCAGCCCCAGCATTTT. This gives the protein CAISELPGNQPQHF.

The count of this clone is one. The chain couples TRBV7-8 to TRBJ2-7, with TRBD2 identical over 8 bases. The CDR3 has 14 amino acids. With 10 bases clipped from V and 0 bases from J, the junction kept 8 bases outside the gene matches. Germline CDR1 is SGHVS and CDR2 is FQNEAQ. CDR3 protein: CATTTSASSYEQYF. As DNA, the CDR3 is TGTGCCACCACGACTAGCGCGAGCTCCTACGAGCAGTACTTC.

The chain uses TRBV29-1 and TRBJ2-5; unclear D gene. CDR1 is SQVTM, CDR2 ANQGSEA, per germline. CDR3 length equals 13 residues. V lost 3 bases to trimming and J lost 2 bases, with 10 bases between them. The CDR3 bases are TGCAGCGTTGACCCCCAGGTACAAGAGACCCAGTACTTC. Translation: CSVDPQVQETQYF.

Details on this clone: This CDR3 is also generated by other DNA sequences in the sample. The chain couples TRBV9 to TRBJ2-2; no clear D gene. Germline CDR1 SGDLS, CDR2 YYNGEE. The CDR3 runs to 12 residues. The V end lost 4 bases, the J end lost 2 bases, and 3 bases lay between the germline ends. The CDR3 is CASSLNTGELFF. The CDR3 DNA reads as TGTGCCAGCAGCCTTAACACCGGGGAGCTGTTTTTT.

The rearrangement uses TRBV27 and TRBJ2-7; tentatively, D is TRBD1 (6 bases). V gave up 10 bases and J gave up 3 bases, with 16 bases separating them. Germline CDR1 is MNHEY and CDR2 is SMNVEV (reference sequence). The CDR3 runs 13 residues. CDR3 sequence (DNA): TGTGCCACGGCCAGGGGCCCCCTCTACGAGCAGTACTTC. This gives the protein CATARGPLYEQYF.

The rearrangement uses TRBV2 and TRBJ1-1, with D perhaps TRBD1 (6 bases). With 8 bases removed from V and 5 bases from J, the gap between germline ends came to 6 bases. The CDR3 has 10 amino acids. Germline V CDR1 and CDR2: SNHLY, FYNNEI. The CDR3 region has the DNA TGTGCCAGCGGGACAACTGAAGCTTTCTTT. It specifies CASGTTEAFF.

The gene calls are TRBV29-1 and TRBJ2-2, with D tentatively TRBD2 (6 bases). Per the germline V gene, CDR1 is SQVTM and CDR2 is ANQGSEA. Trimming took off 4 bases at V and 7 bases at J, with 16 bases between the two ends. The CDR3 is 14 residues long. CDR3 region: CSVVIGGVYGELFF. In DNA, the CDR3 is TGCAGCGTTGTAATAGGAGGGGTCTACGGGGAGCTGTTTTTT.

The chain employs TRBV9 and TRBJ2-5; weak D call: TRBD1 (6 bases). This CDR3 region has 15 residues. Germline V CDR1 and CDR2: SGDLS, YYNGEE. Trimming shortened V by 4 bases and J by 4 bases, and 17 bases separated the two germline ends. DNA for the CDR3: TGTGCCAGCAGCCCCGATACGACAGGACTAGAGACCCAGTACTTC. Its translation: CASSPDTTGLETQYF.

The chain carries TRBV4-3 and TRBJ2-1, with 7 bases matching TRBD1. With 3 bases clipped from V and 7 bases from J, the junction kept 15 bases outside the gene matches. CDR3 size: 17 residues. Germline CDR1 reads LGHNA; CDR2 reads YSLEER. CDR3 amino acids: CASSQLRTGTTGNEQFF. CDR3 DNA: TGCGCCAGCAGCCAGTTACGGACAGGTACGACTGGGAATGAGCAGTTCTTC.

J is TRBJ2-5 and V is TRBV15; possible D gene TRBD1, 6 bases. The CDR3 covers 15 residues. V lost 0 bases to trimming and J lost 7 bases, with 15 bases between them. Germline V gene lookup returns CDR1 LNHNV and CDR2 YYDKDF (reference sequence). The CDR3 DNA is TGTGCCACCAGCAGAGATTTGGCGGAAGGGGGGACCCAGTACTTC. Translating it yields CATSRDLAEGGTQYF.

The V gene is TRBV18, the J gene TRBJ2-7; TRBD2 matches at 8 bases. From germline, CDR1 is KGHSH and CDR2 LQKENI. V lost 3 bases and J lost 7; bases outside the gene matches: 8. CDR3 length: 14 amino acids. The CDR3 DNA reads TGTGCCAGCTCACCCTCCCCGGGGGGGAATGAGCAGTACTTC. This encodes CASSPSPGGNEQYF.

V is TRBV6-2 or TRBV6-3 and J is TRBJ2-1, with TRBD2 matching 9 bases. After removal of 7 bases from V and 15 bases from J, the junction contained 16 bases not matched to a gene. This CDR3 is built from 14 residues. CDR1 MNHEY and CDR2 SVGEGT come from the germline V gene. CDR3 region: CASNPLERGVLWFF. The CDR3 region has the DNA TGTGCCAGCAACCCCCTCGAGCGGGGGGTTTTGTGGTTCTTC.

This rearrangement joins TRBV4-2 to TRBJ2-5; no reliable D call. From germline, CDR1 is LGHNA and CDR2 YNFKEQ. This CDR3 has 14 residues. V was trimmed by 0 bases and J by 5 bases, leaving 10 bases between them. The CDR3 bases are TGTGCCAGCAGCCAAGATACGCGGTACGAGACCCAGTACTTC. Translating it yields CASSQDTRYETQYF.

The chain links TRBV6-5 to TRBJ2-1, with D possibly TRBD1 on 5 matching bases. The CDR3 is 13 residues long. V was trimmed by 7 bases and J by 5 bases, leaving 12 bases between them. In germline, CDR1 is MNHEY, CDR2 SVGAGI. CDR3 residues: CASTPQGHNEQFF. CDR3 nucleotide sequence: TGTGCCAGCACCCCTCAGGGCCACAATGAGCAGTTCTTC.

The chain couples TRBV30 to TRBJ1-1; D uncertain. The CDR3 contains 13 residues. Trimming removed 3 bases from V and 2 bases from J, with 10 bases in between. From germline, CDR1 is GTSNPN and CDR2 SVGIG (reference sequence). This CDR3 is CAWRRQINTEAFF. The CDR3 DNA reads as TGTGCCTGGAGGCGGCAGATCAACACTGAAGCTTTCTTT.

J is TRBJ2-2 and V is TRBV9; possible D gene TRBD1, 6 bases. CDR1 SGDLS and CDR2 YYNGEE come from the germline V gene. The V and J ends lost 6 bases and 8 bases respectively, with 14 bases between them. The CDR3 loop spans 13 amino acids. CDR3 sequence reads: CASTTATGGELFF. As DNA, the CDR3 is TGTGCCAGCACCACAGCGACAGGAGGGGAGCTGTTTTTT.

This clone was observed once. This chain links TRBV6-4 with TRBJ2-3, with 8 bases matching TRBD2. V was pared by 11 bases and J by 4 bases, with 8 bases of the junction left unmatched. CDR3 length equals 13 residues. Germline V lookup: CDR1 MRHNA, CDR2 SNTAGT. The CDR3 DNA reads TGTGCCTCAACCGGGGGGGCCTCAGATACGCAGTATTTT. Its translation is CASTGGASDTQYF.

This rearrangement joins TRBV7-9 to TRBJ2-7, with D unclear. CDR3 size: 14 residues. V shed 1 base and J shed 3 bases, with 10 bases lying between them. Germline values: CDR1 SEHNR, CDR2 FQNEAQ (reference sequence). For the CDR3, the DNA is TGTGCCAGCAGCTTAGATCAAGGAGACTACGAGCAGTACTTC. It translates to CASSLDQGDYEQYF.

The rearrangement joins TRBV19 to TRBJ2-7, with TRBD1 identical over 11 bases. V was clipped by 6 bases and J by 7 bases; unmatched bases: 2. The CDR3 loop spans 12 amino acids. From germline, CDR1 is LNHDA and CDR2 SQIVND (reference sequence). As DNA, the CDR3 is TGTGCCAGTAGGGGACAGGGGGAAGAGCAGTACTTC. This sequence encodes CASRGQGEEQYF.

The V call is TRBV14, the J call TRBJ2-7, with D tentatively TRBD2 (5 bases). The V and J ends lost 1 base and 2 bases respectively, with 15 bases between them. The CDR3 runs to 16 residues. The V gene's germline CDR1 is SGHDN and CDR2 FVKESK. The CDR3 DNA follows: TGTGCCAGCAGCCAAGTGCATTCTCCAGCGGCCTACGAGCAGTACTTC. Amino acid sequence: CASSQVHSPAAYEQYF.

The rearrangement links TRBV7-2 to TRBJ2-3; TRBD2 aligns across 7 bases. The CDR3 is 14 amino acids. CDR1 SGHTA and CDR2 FQGNSA come from the germline V gene. The V segment lost 3 bases and the J segment 6 bases; nucleotides outside the gene matches: 6. The CDR3: CASSFGGRGDTQYF. The CDR3 bases are TGTGCCAGCAGCTTTGGCGGGAGAGGGGATACGCAGTATTTT.

The chain joins TRBV7-3 to TRBJ1-1; D is ambiguous. This CDR3 has 13 residues. Per germline, CDR1 SGHTA and CDR2 FQGTGA. V dropped 0 bases and J dropped 3 bases, with 5 bases sitting between them. The CDR3: CASSLTSYTEAFF. CDR3 nucleotides: TGTGCCAGCAGCTTAACATCCTACACTGAAGCTTTCTTT.

The chain carries TRBV2 and TRBJ1-1; 7 nucleotides match TRBD1. This CDR3 spans 14 amino acids. Germline CDR1 reads SNHLY; CDR2 reads FYNNEI. With V trimmed by 2 bases and J by 9 bases, 9 bases remained unmatched. The CDR3 bases are TGTGCCAGCAGTGAATCCCAGGGGGTTTTCCAAGCTTTCTTT. It yields the protein CASSESQGVFQAFF.

The chain employs TRBV6-1 and TRBJ2-5, with D hard to call. The CDR3 length is 15 residues. Germline V gives CDR1 MNHNS, CDR2 SASEGT. Trimming took 1 base from V and 4 from J, leaving 13 bases between them. CDR3 nucleotides: TGTGCCAGCAGTGAAGGGGCACTGAGTATAGAGACCCAGTACTTC. This translates into CASSEGALSIETQYF.